Each of the 26 T cell receptor beta chains below was sequenced from the same sample in a study of blood T cell repertoires in COVID-19. The data were produced by immunoSEQ multiplex PCR, yet TCRdb's version contains in-frame clones alone and is incomplete. Altogether a few hundred thousand clones are present, around 86% being singletons, with the ten largest covering roughly 12%. The sequenced sample was peripheral blood. Every receptor here comes from a man older than 75 with acute or convalescent COVID-19.

This clone was recorded only once. The rearrangement links TRBV7-2 to TRBJ1-4; 10 bases map to TRBD1. V trimming: 5 bases; J trimming: 8 bases; junction bases outside the gene matches: 8. CDR1 SGHTA and CDR2 FQGNSA come from the germline V gene. This CDR3 is 15 amino acids long. CDR3 sequence reads: CASSRKTGGEEKLFF. The CDR3, as DNA: TGTGCCAGCAGCCGGAAGACAGGGGGCGAGGAAAAACTGTTTTTT.

This chain links TRBV19 with TRBJ2-3, with 12 bases identical to TRBD2. The germline gives CDR1 LNHDA, CDR2 SQIVND (reference sequence). V dropped 4 bases and J dropped 2; count of bases not matched to a gene: 10. This CDR3 is built from 18 residues. CDR3 in amino acids: CASSKGRTSGTTTDTQYF. The CDR3 DNA reads TGTGCCAGTAGTAAGGGGAGGACTAGCGGGACCACCACAGATACGCAGTATTTT.

The chain combines TRBV29-1 with TRBJ1-1, with 9 bases matching TRBD1. V trimming: 5 bases; J trimming: 4 bases; junction bases outside the gene matches: 5. The CDR3 is 13 amino acids. The germline V gene encodes CDR1 SQVTM and CDR2 ANQGSEA. CDR3 bases: TGCAGCGTTCACAGGGGGCGCAGCACTGAAGCTTTCTTT. Translating gives CSVHRGRSTEAFF.

This clone was detected a few times. The chain carries TRBV19 and TRBJ2-1, with D maybe TRBD2 (6 bases). The CDR3 covers 14 residues. Germline values: CDR1 LNHDA, CDR2 SQIVND (reference sequence). Trimming left V 4 bases short and J 10 bases short, with 17 bases between. In nucleotides, the CDR3 is TGTGCCAGTAGTAGTGCGGGAATGACCCCAGAGCAGTTCTTC. Translation gives CASSSAGMTPEQFF.

This chain joins TRBV28 and TRBJ2-7; TRBD1 is a possible D gene (5 bases). Germline assignment: CDR1 MDHEN and CDR2 SYDVKM. This CDR3 contains 14 residues. Trimming shortened V by 2 bases and J by 6 bases, and 14 bases separated the two germline ends. The CDR3: CASSLGQGQVEQYF. CDR3 DNA sequence: TGTGCCAGCAGTTTAGGGCAGGGCCAGGTCGAGCAGTACTTC.

V gene TRBV7-9 combines with J gene TRBJ1-6, with D possibly TRBD1 on 5 matching bases. V gave up 3 bases and J gave up 10 bases, with 10 bases separating them. The CDR3 is made up of 13 amino acids. The germline V gene has CDR1 SEHNR and CDR2 FQNEAQ (reference sequence). The CDR3 DNA sequence: TGTGCCAGCAGCTTCGGGGGGGTCTCACCCCTCCACTTT. Translating gives CASSFGGVSPLHF. The variable domain in full, completed from reference TRBV7-9 and TRBJ1-6, reads DTGVSQNPRHKITKRGQNVTFRCDPISEHNRLYWYRQTLGQGPEFLTYFQNEAQLEKSRLLSDRFSAERPKGSFSTLEIQRTEQGDSAMYLCASSFGGVSPLHFGNGTRLTVT.

This chain connects TRBV27 to TRBJ2-3; tentatively, D is TRBD1 (6 bases). Germline loops: CDR1 MNHEY, CDR2 SMNVEV (reference sequence). V gave up 4 bases and J gave up 8 bases, with 19 bases separating them. The length of the CDR3 is 15 residues. DNA for the CDR3: TGTGCCAGCAGTTCGGCAGGGGCCACCGCCGTTACGCAGTATTTT. It encodes CASSSAGATAVTQYF.

The chain employs TRBV6-5 and TRBJ1-5; D is undetermined. V was cut by 5 bases and J by 5 bases, with 16 bases left in between. The germline V gene has CDR1 MNHEY and CDR2 SVGAGI. The CDR3 spans 15 residues. The CDR3 DNA sequence: TGTGCCAGCAGTCGGAAAGGCCAGGCTTATCAGCCCCAGCATTTT. Amino acid sequence: CASSRKGQAYQPQHF.

The rearrangement joins TRBV16 to TRBJ1-5; D perhaps matches TRBD1 (5 bases). CDR3 length: 15 residues. Trimming pared 1 base from V and 3 bases from J, leaving 10 bases between. Germline V lookup: CDR1 KGHSY, CDR2 FQNENV. The CDR3: CASSQLGQDNQPQHF. The CDR3 DNA reads as TGTGCCAGCAGCCAATTGGGGCAGGACAATCAGCCCCAGCATTTT.

This clone was counted a few times. The chain employs TRBV5-1 and TRBJ1-2; D call uncertain. The germline V gene has CDR1 SGHRS and CDR2 YFSETQ. V was cut by 1 base and J by 4 bases, with 14 bases left in between. There are 15 residues in the CDR3. The CDR3 spells CASSLYGGSTYGYTF. The CDR3, as DNA: TGCGCCAGCAGCTTGTACGGAGGTTCCACCTATGGCTACACCTTC.

In its sample, this clone was seen once. The V and J genes are TRBV4-1 and TRBJ2-6; TRBD1 is a possible D gene (5 bases). V lost 2 bases and J lost 0, with 14 bases in between. Germline-derived CDR1 and CDR2 are MGHRA and YSYEKL. The CDR3 runs to 18 residues. This CDR3 is CASSQPGQRRSGANVLTF. In nucleotides, the CDR3 is TGCGCCAGCAGCCAACCTGGACAAAGGCGCTCTGGGGCCAACGTCCTGACTTTC.

The V and J genes are TRBV6-5 and TRBJ2-7; 8 bases fit TRBD1. The CDR3 length is 14 residues. With 6 bases clipped from V and 2 bases from J, the junction kept 6 bases outside the gene matches. The germline CDR1 and CDR2 sequences are MNHEY and SVGAGI. The CDR3 is CASRNAQGAYEQYF. CDR3 DNA: TGTGCCAGCAGGAACGCACAGGGGGCCTACGAGCAGTACTTC.

The CDR3 spells CASSLEGSGKSGETQYF. CDR3 coding DNA: TGTGCCAGCAGCTTAGAGGGTAGCGGGAAATCAGGAGAGACCCAGTACTTC. The chain employs TRBV7-8 and TRBJ2-5; 8 bases map to TRBD2. J was trimmed by 4 bases and V by 1 base; bases with no gene match: 11. The V gene's germline CDR1 is SGHVS and CDR2 FQNEAQ. The CDR3 runs 17 residues.

This clone was found many times. Distinct nucleotide sequences in the sample also encode this CDR3. The chain recombines TRBV6-5 with TRBJ2-7; 8 bases align to TRBD2. The CDR3 loop spans 13 amino acids. Germline loops: CDR1 MNHEY, CDR2 SVGAGI. The ends lost 5 bases at V and 2 bases at J; junction bases unmatched: 2. CDR3 nucleotides: TGTGCCAGCAGTCGGGGGGGTACCTACGAGCAGTACTTC. Its translation is CASSRGGTYEQYF.

The chain uses TRBV27 and TRBJ1-6; the D is unclear. The CDR3 is 14 amino acids. V was shortened by 8 bases and J by 9 bases, with 17 bases between the two germline ends. Germline-derived CDR1 and CDR2 are MNHEY and SMNVEV (reference sequence). The chain's CDR3 is CASGRLGIGSPLHF. CDR3 bases: TGTGCCAGCGGGAGGTTGGGGATAGGTTCACCCCTCCACTTT.

This clone was observed a handful of times. V and J are TRBV28 and TRBJ1-5; 7 bases align to TRBD1. The length of the CDR3 is 14 residues. V shed 6 bases and J 4 bases; nucleotides not matched to a gene: 6. From germline, CDR1 is MDHEN and CDR2 SYDVKM. CDR3 DNA: TGTGCCAGCAGCGACCAACAGGGGAATCAGCCCCAGCATTTT. As protein: CASSDQQGNQPQHF.

V usage is TRBV18 and J usage is TRBJ2-7, with 8 bases fitting TRBD2. CDR3 size: 15 residues. Germline trimming cut 6 bases from V and 5 bases from J; bases unmatched to any gene: 12. CDR1 and CDR2 (germline): KGHSH, LQKENI. CDR3 bases: TGTGCCAGCTCCCCCACGGGGGGGAATACGAACGAGCAGTACTTC. This encodes CASSPTGGNTNEQYF.

The gene calls are TRBV6-5 and TRBJ1-2, with unresolved D. Germline loops: CDR1 MNHEY, CDR2 SVGAGI. This CDR3 spans 12 amino acids. V was cut by 6 bases and J by 8 bases, with 13 bases left in between. The CDR3 protein is CASRERQWGYTF. CDR3 nucleotide sequence: TGTGCCAGCAGGGAGCGTCAGTGGGGCTACACCTTC.

This chain connects TRBV13 to TRBJ2-5, with 11 bases matching TRBD2. This CDR3 spans 15 amino acids. Looked up from germline, CDR1 is PRHDT and CDR2 is FYEKMQ (reference sequence). The trim removed 5 bases at V and 3 bases at J, leaving 5 bases unmatched. CDR3 residues: CASSGTSGREETQYF. DNA for the CDR3: TGTGCCAGCAGCGGTACTAGCGGGAGAGAAGAGACCCAGTACTTC.

CDR3 in DNA: TGTGCCAGCAGCCCAACAGGGACAGCCTTCTATGGCTACACCTTC. It yields the protein CASSPTGTAFYGYTF. The chain combines TRBV3-1 (or the pseudogene TRBV3-2) with TRBJ1-2; 7 nucleotides agree with TRBD1. V trimming: 4 bases; J trimming: 4 bases; junction bases outside the gene matches: 9. This CDR3 has 15 residues. Germline V gives CDR1 LGHDT, CDR2 YNNKEL (reference sequence).

In regard to this clone: This CDR3 is also generated by other DNA sequences in the sample. J is TRBJ2-7 and V is TRBV3-1 (or the pseudogene TRBV3-2); no firm D call. This CDR3 has 11 residues. V shed 1 base and J shed 7 bases, with 5 bases lying between them. CDR1 and CDR2 (germline): LGHDT, YNNKEL (reference sequence). The CDR3 sequence: CASSQVREQYF. The CDR3 DNA follows: TGTGCCAGCAGCCAAGTTCGGGAGCAGTACTTC.

CDR3 in DNA: TGTGCCAGCAGTTTGAAAACGGGCAGCCAAACGAGGGCAGGGCCCCAGCATTTT. Residues: CASSLKTGSQTRAGPQHF. The chain recombines TRBV28 with TRBJ1-5; D gene unclear. Germline lookup yields CDR1 MDHEN and CDR2 SYDVKM. V lost 3 bases to trimming and J lost 9 bases, with 27 bases between them. The CDR3 loop spans 18 amino acids.

The chain combines TRBV5-4 with TRBJ1-2; D might be TRBD1 (5 bases). Trimming removed 4 bases at V and 8 bases at J, with 15 bases between. The germline gives CDR1 SGHNT, CDR2 YYREEE (reference sequence). This CDR3 has 13 residues. CDR3 amino acids: CASSPGGRSGYTF. The CDR3 DNA sequence: TGTGCCAGCAGCCCCGGGGGAAGAAGCGGCTACACCTTC. Complete variable domain (other parts from reference TRBV5-4 and TRBJ1-2): ETGVTQSPTHLIKTRGQQVTLRCSSQSGHNTVSWYQQALGQGPQFIFQYYREEENGRGNFPPRFSGLQFPNYSSELNVNALELDDSALYLCASSPGGRSGYTFGSGTRLTVV.

A single count supports this clone. This chain connects TRBV5-1 to TRBJ2-3; 9 bases align to TRBD2. CDR1 is SGHRS and CDR2 is YFSETQ in the germline V gene. Unmatched junction bases numbered 6, after V lost 4 bases and J lost 3 bases. The CDR3 consists of 15 residues. The CDR3 is CASSGREGLTDTQYF. In nucleotides, the CDR3 is TGCGCCAGCAGCGGGCGGGAGGGCTTGACAGATACGCAGTATTTT.

V gene TRBV7-2 combines with J gene TRBJ1-3, with a tentative D call TRBD1 (5 bases). This CDR3 spans 15 amino acids. Germline V gene sequence: CDR1 SGHTA, CDR2 FQGNSA. V lost 6 bases and J 3 bases, leaving 15 bases between the germline ends. The CDR3 region has the DNA TGTGCCAGCAGTCCTCCCGACAGCTTTGGAAACACCATATATTTT. It codes for CASSPPDSFGNTIYF.

The rearrangement links TRBV28 to TRBJ1-4; 8 bases are shared with TRBD1. Trimming cost V 7 bases and J 2 bases; bases outside gene matches: 3. Germline V gene data show CDR1 as MDHEN and CDR2 as SYDVKM. The CDR3 extends over 14 amino acids. The CDR3 reads CASKSGGTNEKLFF. The CDR3 region has the DNA TGTGCCAGCAAATCAGGGGGCACTAATGAAAAACTGTTTTTT.